The present T cell receptor (beta chain) was sequenced within a study of OX40 agonist ivuxolimab in advanced cancers. Overall study: A male proportion of more than 75% was recorded, with mean age roughly 62 years and range roughly 23 to 79.

Exclusion applied to patients with autoimmune disease history or systemic immunosuppression. The assay was immunoSEQ multiplex PCR, and TCRdb's table has in-frame clones only and misses some. The data show more than 60,000 clones, around 86% seen once. Germline assignment: CDR1 SGHNT and CDR2 YYREEE (reference sequence). The V gene lost 0 bases and the J gene lost 3 bases, with 7 bases spanning the gap. The CDR3 length is 15 residues. This TCR came from an adult with an advanced solid tumor such as melanoma, head and neck, liver or kidney cancer. Material: CD4+ or CD8+ T cells sorted from blood, obtained in a trial of the OX40 agonist ivuxolimab. The chain uses TRBV5-4 and TRBJ2-6; perhaps TRBD2 as D (5 bases). The CDR3 protein is CASSLERVGANVLTF. In DNA form, the CDR3 reads TGTGCCAGCAGCTTGGAGAGGGTTGGGGCCAACGTCCTGACTTTC.